One sample yielded the 2 T cell receptor beta chains listed below, sequenced in a study of blood T cell repertoires in COVID-19. Sequenced by immunoSEQ multiplex PCR; TCRdb stores in-frame clones only, minus some. This repertoire shows about 88,000 clones, roughly 88% found once; its top ten account for about 3%. The sequenced material came from peripheral blood. All receptors derive from an elderly woman with acute or convalescent COVID-19.

The V and J genes are TRBV2 and TRBJ1-1, with D hard to call. The CDR3 contains 14 residues. CDR1 SNHLY and CDR2 FYNNEI come from the germline V gene. Between the trimmed V and J ends, which lost 2 bases and 1 base, there was a span of 8 bases. The CDR3 DNA follows: TGTGCCAGCAGTGAATTCGGGAGGAACACTGAAGCTTTCTTT. Translating gives CASSEFGRNTEAFF.

This chain links TRBV29-1 with TRBJ2-7; D is possibly TRBD2 (5 bases). The CDR3 runs to 15 residues. The germline V gene has CDR1 SQVTM and CDR2 ANQGSEA. Deletions cut 0 bases from V and 0 bases from J, with 12 bases between. CDR3 bases: TGCAGCGTTGAAGATTCCGTAACTAGCTCCTACGAGCAGTACTTC. Translation: CSVEDSVTSSYEQYF.